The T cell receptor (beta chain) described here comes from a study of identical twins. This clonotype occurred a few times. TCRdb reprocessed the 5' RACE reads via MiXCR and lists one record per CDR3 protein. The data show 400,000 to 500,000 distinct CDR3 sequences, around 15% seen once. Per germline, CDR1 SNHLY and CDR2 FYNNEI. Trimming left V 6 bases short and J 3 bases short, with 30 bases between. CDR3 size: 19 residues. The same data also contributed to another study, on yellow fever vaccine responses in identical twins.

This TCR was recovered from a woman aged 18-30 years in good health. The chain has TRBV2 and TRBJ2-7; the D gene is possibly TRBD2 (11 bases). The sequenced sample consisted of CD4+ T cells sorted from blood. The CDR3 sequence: CASSGGTGVRGTSGYEQYF. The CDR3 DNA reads TGTGCCAGCAGCGGTGGGACAGGGGTCCGGGGGACTAGCGGCTACGAGCAGTACTTC.